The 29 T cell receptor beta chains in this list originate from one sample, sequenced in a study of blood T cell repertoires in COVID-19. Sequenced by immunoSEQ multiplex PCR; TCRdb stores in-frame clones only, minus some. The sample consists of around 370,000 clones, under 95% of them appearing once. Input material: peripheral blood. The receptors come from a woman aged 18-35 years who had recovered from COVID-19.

The CDR3 DNA reads TGTGCCAGCAGCTTAGTCGAGAACGGTGAAGCTTTCTTT. The encoded protein is CASSLVENGEAFF. J is TRBJ1-1 and V is TRBV7-9, with no clear D. Germline CDR1 is SEHNR and CDR2 is FQNEAQ (reference sequence). The CDR3 length is 13 residues. V lost 1 base, J lost 7 bases, and 10 bases lay in between.

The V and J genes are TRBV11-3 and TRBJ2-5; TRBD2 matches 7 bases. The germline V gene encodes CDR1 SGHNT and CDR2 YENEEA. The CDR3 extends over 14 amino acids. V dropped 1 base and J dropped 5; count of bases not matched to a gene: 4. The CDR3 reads CASSLAGGWETQYF. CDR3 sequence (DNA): TGTGCCAGCAGCTTAGCGGGAGGTTGGGAGACCCAGTACTTC. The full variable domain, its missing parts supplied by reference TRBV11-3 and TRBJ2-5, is EAGVVQSPRYKIIEKKQPVAFWCNPISGHNTLYWYLQNLGQGPELLIRYENEEAVDDSQLPKDRFSAERLKGVDSTLKIQPAELGDSAVYLCASSLAGGWETQYFGPGTRLLVL.

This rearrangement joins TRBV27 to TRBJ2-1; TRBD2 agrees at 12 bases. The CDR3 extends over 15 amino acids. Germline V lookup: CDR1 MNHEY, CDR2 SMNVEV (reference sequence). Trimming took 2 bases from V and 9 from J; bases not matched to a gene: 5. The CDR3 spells CASSLSTSGRSEQFF. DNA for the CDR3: TGTGCCAGCAGTTTAAGCACTAGCGGGAGGAGTGAGCAGTTCTTC.

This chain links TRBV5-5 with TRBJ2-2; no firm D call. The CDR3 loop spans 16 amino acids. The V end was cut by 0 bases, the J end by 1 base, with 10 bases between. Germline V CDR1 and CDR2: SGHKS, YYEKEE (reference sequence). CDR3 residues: CASSLAVTLNTGELFF. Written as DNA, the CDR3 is TGTGCCAGCAGCTTGGCCGTGACACTGAACACCGGGGAGCTGTTTTTT.

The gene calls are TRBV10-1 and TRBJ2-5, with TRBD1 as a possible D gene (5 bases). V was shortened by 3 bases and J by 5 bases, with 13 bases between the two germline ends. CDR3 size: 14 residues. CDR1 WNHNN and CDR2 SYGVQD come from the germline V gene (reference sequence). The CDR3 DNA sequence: TGCGCCAGCAGTGAAGTTGGGGCGTCGGAGACCCAGTACTTC. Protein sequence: CASSEVGASETQYF.

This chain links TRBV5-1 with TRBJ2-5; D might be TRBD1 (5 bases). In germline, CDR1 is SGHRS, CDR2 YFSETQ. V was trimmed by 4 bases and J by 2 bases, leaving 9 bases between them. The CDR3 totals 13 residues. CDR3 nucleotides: TGCGCCAGCAGCCAGGGCCATCAAGAGACCCAGTACTTC. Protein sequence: CASSQGHQETQYF.

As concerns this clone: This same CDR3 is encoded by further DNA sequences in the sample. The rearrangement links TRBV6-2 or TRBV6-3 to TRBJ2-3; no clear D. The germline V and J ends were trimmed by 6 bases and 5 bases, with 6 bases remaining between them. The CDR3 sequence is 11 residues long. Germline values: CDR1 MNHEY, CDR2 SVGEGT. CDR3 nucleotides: TGTGCCAGCAGCCGTAGAGATACGCAGTATTTT. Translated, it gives CASSRRDTQYF.

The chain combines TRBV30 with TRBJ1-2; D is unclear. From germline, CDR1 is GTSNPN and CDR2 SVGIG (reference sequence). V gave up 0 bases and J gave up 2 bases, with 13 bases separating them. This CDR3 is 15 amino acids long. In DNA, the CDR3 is TGTGCCTGGAGTGTACGATTGGACTTCAACTATGGCTACACCTTC. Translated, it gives CAWSVRLDFNYGYTF. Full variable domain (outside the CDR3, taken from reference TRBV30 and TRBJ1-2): SQTIHQWPATLVQPVGSPLSLECTVEGTSNPNLYWYRQAAGRGLQLLFYSVGIGQISSEVPQNLSASRPQDRQFILSSKKLLLSDSGFYLCAWSVRLDFNYGYTFGSGTRLTVV.

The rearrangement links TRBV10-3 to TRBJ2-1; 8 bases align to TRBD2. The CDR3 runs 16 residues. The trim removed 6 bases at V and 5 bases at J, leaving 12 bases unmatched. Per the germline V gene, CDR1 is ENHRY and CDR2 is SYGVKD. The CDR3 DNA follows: TGTGCCATCAGCCTTTCAGCCGGGACTAGAAACAATGAGCAGTTCTTC. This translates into CAISLSAGTRNNEQFF.

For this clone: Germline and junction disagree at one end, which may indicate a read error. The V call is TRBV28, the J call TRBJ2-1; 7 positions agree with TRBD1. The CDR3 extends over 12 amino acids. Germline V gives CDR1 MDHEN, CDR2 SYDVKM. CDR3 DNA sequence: TGTGCCAGCAGTACCTATAAGGGACAGCGAATCTTC. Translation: CASSTYKGQRIF.

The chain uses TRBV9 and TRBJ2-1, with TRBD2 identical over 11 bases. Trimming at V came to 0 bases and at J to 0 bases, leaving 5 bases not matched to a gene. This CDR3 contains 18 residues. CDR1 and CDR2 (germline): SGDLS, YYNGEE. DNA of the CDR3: TGTGCCAGCAGCGTAGGAACTAGCGGGAGTATCTCCTACAATGAGCAGTTCTTC. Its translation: CASSVGTSGSISYNEQFF.

DNA for the CDR3: TGTGCCACCAGTGAAGGGACTAGCGGGAGAAGGGTGGAGAATGAGCAGTTCTTC. Its translation: CATSEGTSGRRVENEQFF. V usage is TRBV24-1 and J usage is TRBJ2-1; the match to TRBD2 covers 14 bases. The V and J ends lost 4 bases and 7 bases, in that order; junction bases with no gene match: 11. The CDR3 spans 18 residues. In germline, CDR1 is KGHDR, CDR2 SFDVKD.

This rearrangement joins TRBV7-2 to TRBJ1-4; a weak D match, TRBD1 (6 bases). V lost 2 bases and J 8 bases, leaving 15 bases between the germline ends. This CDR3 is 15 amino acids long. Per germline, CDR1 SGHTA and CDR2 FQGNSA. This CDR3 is CASSLNQGTREKLFF. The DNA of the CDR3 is TGTGCCAGCAGCTTAAACCAGGGGACGAGAGAAAAACTGTTTTTT.

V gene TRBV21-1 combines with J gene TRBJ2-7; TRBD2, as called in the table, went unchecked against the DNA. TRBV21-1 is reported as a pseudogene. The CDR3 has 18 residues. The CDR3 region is CASSPPPLAGDGSYEQYV. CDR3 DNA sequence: TGTGCCAGCAGCCCGCCCCCACTAGCGGGAGATGGGTCCTACGAGCAGTACGTC.

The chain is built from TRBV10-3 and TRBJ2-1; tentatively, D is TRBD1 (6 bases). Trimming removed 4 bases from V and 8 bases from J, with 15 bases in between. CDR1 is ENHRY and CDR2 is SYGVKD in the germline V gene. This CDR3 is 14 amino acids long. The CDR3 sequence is CAISAVTGNDEQFF. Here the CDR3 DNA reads TGTGCCATCAGTGCCGTTACAGGGAACGATGAGCAGTTCTTC.

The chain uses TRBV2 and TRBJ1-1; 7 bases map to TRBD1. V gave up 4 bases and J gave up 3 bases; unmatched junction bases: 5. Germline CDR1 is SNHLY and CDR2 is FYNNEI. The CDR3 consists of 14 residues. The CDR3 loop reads CASSARGTDTEAFF. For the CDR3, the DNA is TGTGCCAGCAGTGCCAGGGGGACGGACACTGAAGCTTTCTTT.

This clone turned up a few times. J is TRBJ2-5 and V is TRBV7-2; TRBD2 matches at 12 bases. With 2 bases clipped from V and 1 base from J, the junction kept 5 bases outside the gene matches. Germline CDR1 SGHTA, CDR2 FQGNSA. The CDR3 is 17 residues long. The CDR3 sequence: CASSLTSGRPPQETQYF. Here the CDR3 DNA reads TGTGCCAGCAGCTTAACTAGCGGGAGGCCCCCCCAAGAGACCCAGTACTTC.

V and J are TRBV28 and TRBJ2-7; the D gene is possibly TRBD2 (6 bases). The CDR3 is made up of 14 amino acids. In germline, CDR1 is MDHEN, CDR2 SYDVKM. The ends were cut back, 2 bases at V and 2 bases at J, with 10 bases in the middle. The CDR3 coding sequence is TGTGCCAGCAGTTTACACGGGGGACCCTACGAGCAGTACGTC. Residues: CASSLHGGPYEQYV.

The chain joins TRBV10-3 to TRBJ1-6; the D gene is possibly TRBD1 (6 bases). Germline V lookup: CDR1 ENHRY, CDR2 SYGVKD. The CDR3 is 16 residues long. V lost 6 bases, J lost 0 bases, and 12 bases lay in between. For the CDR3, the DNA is TGTGCCATCAGCAAACAGGGCAGCTCCTATAATTCACCCCTCCACTTT. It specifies CAISKQGSSYNSPLHF.

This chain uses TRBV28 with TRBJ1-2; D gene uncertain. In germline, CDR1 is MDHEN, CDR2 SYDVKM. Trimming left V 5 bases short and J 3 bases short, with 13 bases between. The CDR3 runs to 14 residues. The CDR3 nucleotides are TGTGCCAGCAGTATCCGCTGGGAGTACTATGGCTACACCTTC. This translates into CASSIRWEYYGYTF.

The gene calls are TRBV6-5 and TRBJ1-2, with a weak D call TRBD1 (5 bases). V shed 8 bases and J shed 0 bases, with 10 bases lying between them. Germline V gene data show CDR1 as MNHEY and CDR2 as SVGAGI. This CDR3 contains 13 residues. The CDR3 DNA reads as TGTGCCAGCTCGCAGGGCCCTAACTATGGCTACACCTTC. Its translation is CASSQGPNYGYTF.

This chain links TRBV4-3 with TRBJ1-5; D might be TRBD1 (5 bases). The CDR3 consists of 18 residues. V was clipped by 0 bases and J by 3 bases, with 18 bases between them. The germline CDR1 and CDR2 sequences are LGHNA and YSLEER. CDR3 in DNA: TGCGCCAGCAGCCAAGACCCGGTGGGGCAGGCAATCAATCAGCCCCAGCATTTT. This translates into CASSQDPVGQAINQPQHF.

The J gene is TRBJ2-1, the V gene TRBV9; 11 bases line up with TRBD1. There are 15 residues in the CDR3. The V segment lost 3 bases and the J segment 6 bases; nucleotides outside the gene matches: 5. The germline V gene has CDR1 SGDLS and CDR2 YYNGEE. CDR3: CASSAGTGGGNEQFF. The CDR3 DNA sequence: TGTGCCAGCAGCGCCGGGACAGGGGGTGGCAATGAGCAGTTCTTC.

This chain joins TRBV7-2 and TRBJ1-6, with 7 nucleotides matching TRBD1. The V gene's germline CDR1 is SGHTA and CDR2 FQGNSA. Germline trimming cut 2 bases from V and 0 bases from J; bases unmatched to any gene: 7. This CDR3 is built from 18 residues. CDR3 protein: CASSLSGGPSSYNSPLHF. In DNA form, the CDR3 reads TGTGCCAGCAGCTTATCAGGGGGACCTAGCTCCTATAATTCACCCCTCCACTTT. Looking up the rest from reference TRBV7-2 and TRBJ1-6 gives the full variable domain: GAGVSQSPSNKVTEKGKDVELRCDPISGHTALYWYRQSLGQGLEFLIYFQGNSAPDKSGLPSDRFSAERTGGSVSTLTIQRTQQEDSAVYLCASSLSGGPSSYNSPLHFGNGTRLTVT.

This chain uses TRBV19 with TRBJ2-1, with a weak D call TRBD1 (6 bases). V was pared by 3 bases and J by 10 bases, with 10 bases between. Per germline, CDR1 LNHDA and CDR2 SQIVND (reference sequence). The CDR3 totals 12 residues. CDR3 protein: CASSIKQGEQFF. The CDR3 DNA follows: TGTGCCAGTAGTATTAAACAGGGAGAGCAGTTCTTC.

The CDR3 coding sequence is TGCGCCAGCAGCCAAGATCGTTCCCGGGCTGGGGCCAACGTCCTGACTTTC. It yields the protein CASSQDRSRAGANVLTF. The V and J genes are TRBV4-3 and TRBJ2-6, with D unclear. V was shortened by 0 bases and J by 2 bases, with 11 bases between the two germline ends. CDR1 and CDR2 (germline): LGHNA, YSLEER. CDR3 length equals 17 residues.

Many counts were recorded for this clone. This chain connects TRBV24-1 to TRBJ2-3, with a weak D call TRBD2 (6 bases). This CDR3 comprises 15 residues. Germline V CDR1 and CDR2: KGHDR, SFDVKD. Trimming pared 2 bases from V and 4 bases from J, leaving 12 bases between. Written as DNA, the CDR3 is TGTGCCACCAGTGATTCCGGGGGAGCTGCAGATACGCAGTATTTT. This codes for CATSDSGGAADTQYF.

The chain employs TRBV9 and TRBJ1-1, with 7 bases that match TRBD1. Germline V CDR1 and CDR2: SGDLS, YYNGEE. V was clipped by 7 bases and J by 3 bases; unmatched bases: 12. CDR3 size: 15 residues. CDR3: CASALSGQPYTEAFF. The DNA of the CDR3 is TGTGCCAGCGCCCTATCGGGACAGCCTTACACTGAAGCTTTCTTT.

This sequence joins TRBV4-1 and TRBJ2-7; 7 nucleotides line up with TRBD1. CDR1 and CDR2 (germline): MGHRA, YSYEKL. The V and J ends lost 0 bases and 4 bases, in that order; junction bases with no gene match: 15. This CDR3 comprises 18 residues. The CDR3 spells CASSQEEADRALGYEQYV. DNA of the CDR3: TGCGCCAGCAGCCAAGAAGAGGCTGACAGGGCTTTGGGTTACGAGCAGTACGTC.